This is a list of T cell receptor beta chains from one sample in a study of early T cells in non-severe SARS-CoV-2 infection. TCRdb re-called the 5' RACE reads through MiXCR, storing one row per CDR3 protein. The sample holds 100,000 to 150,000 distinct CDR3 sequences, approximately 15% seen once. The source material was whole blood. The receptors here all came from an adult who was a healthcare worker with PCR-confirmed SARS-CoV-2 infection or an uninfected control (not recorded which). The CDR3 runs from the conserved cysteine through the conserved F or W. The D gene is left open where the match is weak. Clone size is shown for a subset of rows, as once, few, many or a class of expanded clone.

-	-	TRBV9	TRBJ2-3	CASSVGAEVDTQYF	TGTGCCAGCAGCGTAGGGGCAGAGGTAGATACGCAGTATTTT
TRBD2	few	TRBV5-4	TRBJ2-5	CASSLQAGEETQYF	TGTGCCAGCAGCTTGCAGGCGGGGGAAGAGACCCAGTACTTC
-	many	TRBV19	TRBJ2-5	CASSTTGGTQYF	TGTGCCAGTAGTACGACCGGTGGGACCCAGTACTTC
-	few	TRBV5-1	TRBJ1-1	CASSLVIGWADPNTEAFF	TGCGCCAGCAGCTTGGTGATTGGGTGGGCCGACCCGAACACTGAAGCTTTCTTT
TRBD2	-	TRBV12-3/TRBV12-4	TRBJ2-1	CASSLRGTSYEQFF	TGTGCCAGCAGTTTGAGAGGGACTAGCTATGAGCAGTTCTTC
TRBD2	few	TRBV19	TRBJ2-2	CASSQTSGGSRTGELFF	TGTGCCAGTAGTCAGACTAGCGGGGGGTCCCGCACCGGGGAGCTGTTTTTT
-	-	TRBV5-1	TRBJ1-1	CASSLDGVNTEAFF	TGCGCCAGCAGCTTGGACGGAGTTAACACTGAAGCTTTCTTT
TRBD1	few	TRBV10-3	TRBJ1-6	CAIRGDRDGSPLHF	TGTGCCATCAGGGGGGACAGGGATGGATCACCCCTCCACTTT
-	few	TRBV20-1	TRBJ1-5	CSVRHTNQPQHF	TGCAGTGTTAGGCACACGAATCAGCCCCAGCATTTT
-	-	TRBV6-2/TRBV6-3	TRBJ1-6	CASSIRTNYNSPLHF	TGTGCCAGCAGCATACGAACAAATTATAATTCACCCCTCCACTTT
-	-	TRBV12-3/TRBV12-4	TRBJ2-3	CASCLTGRGTDTQYF	TGTGCCAGCTGCTTGACAGGGAGGGGCACAGATACGCAGTATTTT
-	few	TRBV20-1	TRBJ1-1	CSARFVMNTEAFF	TGCAGTGCTCGGTTCGTAATGAACACTGAAGCTTTCTTT
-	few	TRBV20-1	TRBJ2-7	CSAGDRLAEEQYF	TGCAGTGCGGGGGACCGCCTTGCGGAGGAGCAGTACTTC
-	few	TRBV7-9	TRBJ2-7	CASSPVPGDGEQYF	TGTGCCAGCAGCCCGGTCCCCGGGGACGGCGAGCAGTACTTC
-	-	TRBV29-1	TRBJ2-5	CSVETLGTPEKTQYF	TGCAGCGTTGAGACACTCGGGACCCCGGAGAAGACCCAGTACTTC